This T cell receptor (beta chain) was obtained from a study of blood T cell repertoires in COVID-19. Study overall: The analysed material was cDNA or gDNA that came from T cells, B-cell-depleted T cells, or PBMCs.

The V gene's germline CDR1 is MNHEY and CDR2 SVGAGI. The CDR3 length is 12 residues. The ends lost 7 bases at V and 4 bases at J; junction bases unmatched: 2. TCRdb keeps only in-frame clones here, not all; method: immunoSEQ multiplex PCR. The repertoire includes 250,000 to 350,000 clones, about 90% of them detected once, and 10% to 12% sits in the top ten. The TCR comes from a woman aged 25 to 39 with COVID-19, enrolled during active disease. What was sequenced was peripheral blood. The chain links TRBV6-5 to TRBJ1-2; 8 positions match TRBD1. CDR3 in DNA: TGTGCCAGCACAACAGGGGGCTATGGCTACACCTTC. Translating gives CASTTGGYGYTF.